This section outlines one TCR beta chain sequence together with its context. Its binding antigen is unknown. These data are taken from a study of CXCR3-negative and CXCR3-positive naive CD8 T cells (dated by TCRdb to the late 2010s). Study-wide context: In total, 120 million to 150 million TRB reads were obtained, which works out to roughly 1.5 +/- 0.3 million reads per library. Diversity and physicochemical repertoire analyses covered under twelve donors pooled from two independent experiments. Naive subsets from several donors and memory cells from 3 donors were included in the TRBV-TRBJ cluster analysis. What the study reported, not specific to this receptor: Compared with CXCR3-negative naive cells, CXCR3-positive naive cells had TRB CDR3s with higher hydrophobicity (lower Kidera factor 4), lower energy, and higher strength and volume indices. CXCR3 expression partially decreased after cryopreservation, so most assays used freshly isolated PBMCs. Repertoire diversity was comparably high in both naive subsets but much lower in memory CD8+ T cells. TRBV-TRBJ usage was similar between naive CXCR3-negative and CXCR3-positive cells from the same donor, while memory cells showed distinct patterns. Surface CD5, linked to self-reactivity in mice, was comparable between naive subsets; TCR interaction strength was therefore also inferred from TRB CDR3 physicochemical properties.

The CDR3 runs 16 residues from the cysteine to the phenylalanine. Only the protein is available. The reads were generated on a NextSeq 550. The Human TCR Profiling Kit (MiLaboratory) was used to make UMI-labeled 5' RACE TRB cDNA libraries. cDNA synthesis used the entire amount of extracted RNA, and PCR amplification then used the entire amount of cDNA produced. The libraries were made side by side, with each library going through the same number of PCR cycles. As for the original processing: With a minimum of two reads required per UMI, MIGEC and MiXCR pulled out about 50,000 +/- 10,000 unique UMI-labeled TRB cDNA molecules from each library. An average of about 40,000 +/- 10,000 functional in-frame TRB CDR3 nucleotide clonotypes without stop codons was found per library. After each sample was downsampled to 5000 UMI-labeled TRB molecules, VDJtools was used to calculate diversity metrics such as normalized Shannon-Wiener and Chao1. For the central five CDR3 residues, VDJtools calculated physicochemical properties weighted by clonotype size, namely interaction energy, strength, volume and Kidera factor 4. The reads underwent TCRdb reprocessing, giving one record for each CDR3 protein sequence and no DNA. TCRdb, rather than the study authors, made the V and J calls. The table for this sample records fewer than 90,000 distinct CDR3 sequences. Around 1.6% of the sample is held by the ten biggest clonotypes.

Each CD8+ T cell subset was flow-sorted in triplicate, and 300,000 or so cells per subset were placed directly into RLT lysis buffer. Naive CD8+ T cells were defined stringently as CD45RO-CCR7+CD27+CD95- to exclude memory contaminants. Peripheral blood mononuclear cells were isolated from buffy coats by standard density gradient centrifugation. A FACSAria III was used to flow-sort naive CXCR3-negative and CXCR3-positive CD8+ T cells. Total RNA was extracted from sorted cells using an RNeasy Mini Kit. The chain is encoded by TRBV12-3 or TRBV12-4 joined to TRBJ1-6; TCRdb calls TRBD1, which cannot be checked without DNA. This clonotype was sampled from a human donor in good health. Some clones in this sample may be carry-over from other donors' samples. Specimen: naive CXCR3- CD8+ T cells from blood. Read against the paper, the sample's cell subset or site label means: CD45RO-CCR7+CD27+CD95- naive CD8+ T cells lacking CXCR3 (TNR3-). CDR3 reads: CASSRTGSSYNSPLHF.